This is a list of T cell receptor beta chains from one sample in a study of blood T cell repertoires in COVID-19. The method was immunoSEQ multiplex PCR; TCRdb's version includes in-frame clones alone and lacks a portion of them. The table records around 94,000 clones, about 90% of them present only once. The sequenced sample was peripheral blood. The receptors here all came from a man between 45 and 60 years old with active COVID-19. CDR3s include the opening cysteine and the closing phenylalanine or tryptophan. A D gene is named only where the DNA matches it firmly. Expanded clones get a size class; other rows say once, few or many, or leave the size out.

clone size: .
D gene: .
V gene: TRBV9
J gene: TRBJ1-1
CDR3 protein: CASSVVSMNTEAFF
CDR3 DNA: TGTGCCAGCAGCGTAGTTTCCATGAACACTGAAGCTTTCTTT

clone size: .
D gene: TRBD1
V gene: TRBV7-2
J gene: TRBJ1-6
CDR3 protein: CASSLSTGQGYSPLHF
CDR3 DNA: TGTGCCAGCAGCTTAAGTACGGGACAGGGCTATTCACCCCTCCACTTT

clone size: .
D gene: .
V gene: TRBV2
J gene: TRBJ2-3
CDR3 protein: CASSGRGESTDTQYF
CDR3 DNA: TGTGCCAGCAGTGGGCGTGGAGAGTCCACAGATACGCAGTATTTT

clone size: .
D gene: .
V gene: TRBV12-3/TRBV12-4
J gene: TRBJ1-2
CDR3 protein: CASSFSYGYTF
CDR3 DNA: TGTGCCAGCAGTTTCTCTTATGGCTACACCTTC

clone size: .
D gene: .
V gene: TRBV2
J gene: TRBJ1-2
CDR3 protein: CASSAPTGGYTF
CDR3 DNA: TGTGCCAGCAGTGCCCCGACGGGGGGCTACACCTTC

clone size: .
D gene: .
V gene: TRBV7-9
J gene: TRBJ1-1
CDR3 protein: CASSFQGDTEAFF
CDR3 DNA: TGTGCCAGCAGCTTCCAAGGGGACACTGAAGCTTTCTTT

clone size: .
D gene: .
V gene: TRBV7-8
J gene: TRBJ2-1
CDR3 protein: CASSLILDRRNEQFF
CDR3 DNA: TGTGCCAGCAGCTTAATACTAGACCGCCGAAATGAGCAGTTCTTC

clone size: .
D gene: TRBD1
V gene: TRBV5-1
J gene: TRBJ1-4
CDR3 protein: CASSLTGVRKLFF
CDR3 DNA: TGCGCCAGCAGCTTGACAGGGGTGAGAAAACTGTTTTTT

clone size: .
D gene: .
V gene: TRBV5-1
J gene: TRBJ1-4
CDR3 protein: CASSLERKIFSEKLFF
CDR3 DNA: TGCGCCAGCAGCTTGGAGCGCAAAATATTCTCAGAAAAACTGTTTTTT

clone size: .
D gene: .
V gene: TRBV9
J gene: TRBJ2-7
CDR3 protein: CASSVEGDEQYF
CDR3 DNA: TGTGCCAGCAGCGTAGAGGGGGACGAGCAGTACTTC

clone size: .
D gene: TRBD1
V gene: TRBV7-2
J gene: TRBJ1-1
CDR3 protein: CASSLGRGWTEAFF
CDR3 DNA: TGTGCCAGCAGCTTAGGCAGGGGGTGGACTGAAGCTTTCTTT

clone size: .
D gene: .
V gene: TRBV10-3
J gene: TRBJ1-2
CDR3 protein: CAIRAGNNYGYTF
CDR3 DNA: TGTGCCATCAGGGCAGGGAACAACTATGGCTACACCTTC

clone size: once
D gene: TRBD1
V gene: TRBV5-1
J gene: TRBJ1-2
CDR3 protein: CASSLGQGAGYTF
CDR3 DNA: TGCGCCAGCAGCTTGGGGCAGGGGGCAGGCTACACCTTC

clone size: once
D gene: TRBD2
V gene: TRBV5-1
J gene: TRBJ2-1
CDR3 protein: CASSPGLAGGPDNEQFF
CDR3 DNA: TGCGCCAGCAGCCCCGGACTAGCGGGGGGACCTGACAATGAGCAGTTCTTC

clone size: .
D gene: .
V gene: TRBV19
J gene: TRBJ1-2
CDR3 protein: CASSMALDRPYGYTF
CDR3 DNA: TGTGCCAGTAGTATGGCTCTAGACAGACCCTATGGCTACACCTTC

clone size: .
D gene: TRBD1
V gene: TRBV3-1/TRBV3-2
J gene: TRBJ2-1
CDR3 protein: CASSRTGATYNEQFF
CDR3 DNA: TGTGCCAGCAGCCGAACAGGGGCCACCTATAATGAGCAGTTCTTC

clone size: .
D gene: TRBD2
V gene: TRBV6-1
J gene: TRBJ2-2
CDR3 protein: CASSEASHLLAGANTGELFF
CDR3 DNA: TGTGCCAGCAGTGAAGCATCCCACTTACTAGCGGGGGCGAACACCGGGGAGCTGTTTTTT

clone size: .
D gene: .
V gene: TRBV29-1
J gene: TRBJ1-1
CDR3 protein: CSVEDRGAFLRAEAFF
CDR3 DNA: TGCAGCGTTGAAGACAGGGGAGCCTTTCTTAGGGCTGAAGCTTTCTTT

clone size: .
D gene: TRBD1
V gene: TRBV19
J gene: TRBJ1-1
CDR3 protein: CASSPQGVRTEAFF
CDR3 DNA: TGTGCCAGTAGTCCTCAGGGGGTTAGAACTGAAGCTTTCTTT

clone size: .
D gene: TRBD1
V gene: TRBV27
J gene: TRBJ1-1
CDR3 protein: CASSRRQGMMNTEAFF
CDR3 DNA: TGTGCCAGCAGTCGCAGACAGGGGATGATGAACACTGAAGCTTTCTTT

clone size: .
D gene: TRBD1
V gene: TRBV7-2
J gene: TRBJ2-2
CDR3 protein: CASSLKTGGTTGELFF
CDR3 DNA: TGTGCCAGCAGCTTAAAGACAGGGGGCACGACCGGGGAGCTGTTTTTT

clone size: once
D gene: TRBD2
V gene: TRBV15
J gene: TRBJ2-1
CDR3 protein: CATSSPGTSGGYEQFF
CDR3 DNA: TGTGCCACCAGCAGTCCCGGGACTAGCGGGGGCTATGAGCAGTTCTTC

clone size: .
D gene: TRBD1
V gene: TRBV24-1
J gene: TRBJ2-1
CDR3 protein: CATMPTGGTNEQFF
CDR3 DNA: TGTGCCACCATGCCGACAGGGGGTACCAATGAGCAGTTCTTC

clone size: .
D gene: .
V gene: TRBV6-6
J gene: TRBJ1-1
CDR3 protein: CASQGPNTEAFF
CDR3 DNA: TGTGCCAGCCAGGGCCCGAACACTGAAGCTTTCTTT

clone size: few
D gene: TRBD1
V gene: TRBV7-2
J gene: TRBJ1-6
CDR3 protein: CASSATGSNSPLHF
CDR3 DNA: TGTGCCAGCAGCGCGACAGGGAGTAATTCACCCCTCCACTTT

clone size: .
D gene: TRBD1
V gene: TRBV5-6
J gene: TRBJ1-4
CDR3 protein: CASSPGGQGAREKLFF
CDR3 DNA: TGTGCCAGCAGCCCTGGGGGCCAGGGGGCACGTGAAAAACTGTTTTTT

clone size: few
D gene: .
V gene: TRBV10-1
J gene: TRBJ1-1
CDR3 protein: CASSESQAPMNTEAFF
CDR3 DNA: TGCGCCAGCAGTGAGTCCCAGGCCCCCATGAACACTGAAGCTTTCTTT

clone size: .
D gene: TRBD1
V gene: TRBV28
J gene: TRBJ2-7
CDR3 protein: CASNTVGGARAYEQYF
CDR3 DNA: TGTGCCAGCAATACAGTAGGGGGCGCAAGGGCCTACGAGCAGTACTTC

clone size: .
D gene: .
V gene: TRBV21-1
J gene: TRBJ2-6
CDR3 protein: CASSKGPTSGANVLTF
CDR3 DNA: TGTGCCAGCAGCAAAGGGCCAACCTCTGGGGCCAACGTCCTGACTTTC

clone size: .
D gene: .
V gene: TRBV4-2
J gene: TRBJ1-5
CDR3 protein: CASSQAATGLEPQHF
CDR3 DNA: TGTGCCAGCAGCCAAGCAGCAACGGGGTTGGAGCCCCAGCATTTT

clone size: .
D gene: .
V gene: TRBV2
J gene: TRBJ2-2
CDR3 protein: CASKGQINTGELFF
CDR3 DNA: TGTGCCAGCAAAGGACAGATAAACACCGGGGAGCTGTTTTTT

clone size: .
D gene: .
V gene: TRBV19
J gene: TRBJ2-2
CDR3 protein: CASSISITNTGELFF
CDR3 DNA: TGTGCCAGTAGTATTAGTATTACGAACACCGGGGAGCTGTTTTTT

clone size: .
D gene: TRBD1
V gene: TRBV24-1
J gene: TRBJ2-2
CDR3 protein: CATSDGRTGGTGELFF
CDR3 DNA: TGTGCCACCAGTGATGGTAGGACAGGGGGGACCGGGGAGCTGTTTTTT

clone size: .
D gene: TRBD1
V gene: TRBV9
J gene: TRBJ1-2
CDR3 protein: CASSSLQGAQGVGYTF
CDR3 DNA: TGTGCCAGCAGCTCCCTACAGGGGGCACAGGGAGTTGGCTACACCTTC

clone size: .
D gene: TRBD1
V gene: TRBV18
J gene: TRBJ2-2
CDR3 protein: CASLQGAGELFF
CDR3 DNA: TGTGCCAGCCTACAGGGGGCCGGGGAGCTGTTTTTT

clone size: .
D gene: .
V gene: TRBV5-4
J gene: TRBJ1-2
CDR3 protein: CASSSTQQGNSGYTF
CDR3 DNA: TGTGCCAGCAGCTCGACCCAACAGGGAAATAGTGGCTACACCTTC

clone size: .
D gene: TRBD2
V gene: TRBV5-4
J gene: TRBJ2-5
CDR3 protein: CASSLKTSGKETQYF
CDR3 DNA: TGTGCCAGCAGCTTGAAGACTAGCGGAAAAGAGACCCAGTACTTC

clone size: .
D gene: .
V gene: TRBV5-1
J gene: TRBJ1-6
CDR3 protein: CASSLEGVENSPLHF
CDR3 DNA: TGCGCCAGCAGCTTGGAGGGGGTAGAGAATTCACCCCTCCACTTT

clone size: .
D gene: TRBD2
V gene: TRBV7-2
J gene: TRBJ2-3
CDR3 protein: CASNVRDYSTDTQYF
CDR3 DNA: TGTGCCAGCAACGTCCGGGACTATAGCACAGATACGCAGTATTTT

clone size: .
D gene: .
V gene: TRBV7-2
J gene: TRBJ2-7
CDR3 protein: CASSLDGGHPYEQYF
CDR3 DNA: TGTGCCAGCAGCTTAGACGGGGGGCATCCCTACGAGCAGTACTTC